The 32 T cell receptor beta chains below were found in one sample sequenced in a study of OX40 agonist ivuxolimab in advanced cancers. Sequencing used immunoSEQ multiplex PCR; TCRdb keeps in-frame clones, though not all of them. The table has tens of thousands of clones, around 85% seen once. Sequenced material: CD4+ or CD8+ T cells sorted from blood, taken in a trial of the OX40 agonist ivuxolimab. Receptors originate from an adult with an advanced solid tumor such as melanoma, head and neck, liver or kidney cancer.

The chain combines TRBV7-8 with TRBJ2-3; D is uncertain. Trimming stripped 5 bases from V and 6 bases from J, with 9 bases between. This CDR3 comprises 12 residues. Germline lookup yields CDR1 SGHVS and CDR2 FQNEAQ. The CDR3 DNA follows: TGTGCCAGCAGCCCTCGTCTGGATACGCAGTATTTT. Amino acid sequence: CASSPRLDTQYF.

This chain connects TRBV10-3 to TRBJ2-5; weak D call: TRBD2 (5 bases). The V end was cut by 0 bases, the J end by 2 bases, with 7 bases between. Germline CDR1 ENHRY, CDR2 SYGVKD. CDR3 length equals 14 residues. The CDR3 region has the DNA TGTGCCATCAGTGAGTCAGGCGGGCAAGAGACCCAGTACTTC. This codes for CAISESGGQETQYF.

The table lists this clone with a count of one. This sequence joins TRBV19 and TRBJ2-7; 9 bases match TRBD2. Trimming removed 5 bases from V and 2 bases from J; junction bases left unmatched: 4. This CDR3 has 14 amino acids. The V gene's germline CDR1 is LNHDA and CDR2 SQIVND (reference sequence). CDR3 coding DNA: TGTGCCAGTAGTTCTAGCGGGGAACCCTACGAGCAGTACTTC. Protein: CASSSSGEPYEQYF.

The chain carries TRBV27 and TRBJ2-1, with 12 positions matching TRBD1. The CDR3 consists of 16 residues. V was clipped by 2 bases and J by 9 bases; unmatched bases: 8. Looked up from germline, CDR1 is MNHEY and CDR2 is SMNVEV (reference sequence). DNA for the CDR3: TGTGCCAGCAGTTTAAAGGGACAGGGGGCTTGGGGTGAGCAGTTCTTC. As protein: CASSLKGQGAWGEQFF.

The chain uses TRBV5-6 and TRBJ2-7; no clear D. This CDR3 contains 11 residues. The V end lost 3 bases, the J end lost 4 bases, and 5 bases lay between the germline ends. Germline V CDR1 and CDR2: SGHDT, YYEEEE. The chain's CDR3 is CASSWGYEQYF. The CDR3 region has the DNA TGTGCCAGCAGCTGGGGATACGAGCAGTACTTC.

In its sample, this clone was seen a few times. V is TRBV5-1 and J is TRBJ2-3, with TRBD1 matching 9 bases. There are 14 residues in the CDR3. V lost 5 bases and J lost 2; bases outside the gene matches: 3. The germline V gene encodes CDR1 SGHRS and CDR2 YFSETQ. The CDR3 loop reads CASRRTGDTDTQYF. The CDR3 coding sequence is TGCGCCAGCAGACGGACAGGGGACACAGATACGCAGTATTTT.

In DNA form, the CDR3 reads TGTGCCTGGACACGAGGGAGCACTGAAGCTTTCTTT. Protein: CAWTRGSTEAFF. The V gene is TRBV30, the J gene TRBJ1-1, with D unclear. CDR1 and CDR2 from the germline V gene are GTSNPN and SVGIG (reference sequence). Trimming removed 4 bases from V and 4 bases from J, with 10 bases in between. This CDR3 region has 12 residues.

This chain links TRBV14 with TRBJ1-5, with D maybe TRBD1 (6 bases). The ends were cut back, 0 bases at V and 6 bases at J, with 9 bases in the middle. The germline CDR1 and CDR2 sequences are SGHDN and FVKESK. This CDR3 is built from 14 residues. CDR3 amino acids: CASSQEGAGQPQHF. CDR3 nucleotides: TGTGCCAGCAGCCAAGAGGGGGCTGGTCAGCCCCAGCATTTT.

The rearrangement joins TRBV18 to TRBJ2-1, with D tentatively TRBD2 (5 bases). Per the germline V gene, CDR1 is KGHSH and CDR2 is LQKENI. Trimming removed 4 bases from V and 1 base from J, with 14 bases in between. The CDR3 is 16 amino acids. The CDR3 DNA reads TGTGCCAGCTCACTCACTAGTAGTGGTTCCTACAATGAGCAGTTCTTC. Protein product: CASSLTSSGSYNEQFF.

This clone was recorded a few times. The rearrangement joins TRBV28 to TRBJ1-3; D is possibly TRBD1 (5 bases). The CDR3 spans 16 residues. Per germline, CDR1 MDHEN and CDR2 SYDVKM. V was trimmed by 6 bases and J by 0 bases, leaving 15 bases between them. The DNA of the CDR3 is TGTGCCAGCAGCCTAACAGGAGACCCCTCTGGAAACACCATATATTTT. Translated, it gives CASSLTGDPSGNTIYF.

The V and J genes are TRBV2 and TRBJ1-1; D possibly corresponds to TRBD1 (5 bases). The CDR3 totals 13 residues. CDR1 and CDR2 from the germline V gene are SNHLY and FYNNEI. Trimming took off 4 bases at V and 3 bases at J, with 9 bases between the two ends. CDR3 in amino acids: CASSGTLDTEAFF. CDR3 coding DNA: TGTGCCAGCAGTGGGACACTCGACACTGAAGCTTTCTTT. Together with reference TRBV2 and TRBJ1-1, the CDR3 gives the full variable domain: EPEVTQTPSHQVTQMGQEVILRCVPISNHLYFYWYRQILGQKVEFLVSFYNNEISEKSEIFDDQFSVERPDGSNFTLKIRSTKLEDSAMYFCASSGTLDTEAFFGQGTRLTVV.

This sequence joins TRBV21-1 and TRBJ1-2; the D call of TRBD1 is as the table states it, not checked on the DNA. TRBV21-1 is marked as a pseudogene. The CDR3 runs to 18 residues. The CDR3 loop is CASSMFRDKGEPNYGYTF. The CDR3 bases are TGTGCCAGCAGCATGTTCCGGGACAAGGGGGAACCTAACTATGGCTACACCTTC.

This clone was detected a few times. This chain links TRBV5-4 with TRBJ2-5; D not resolved. Germline-derived CDR1 and CDR2 are SGHNT and YYREEE (reference sequence). The CDR3 is made up of 13 amino acids. V shed 4 bases and J shed 5 bases, with 12 bases lying between them. CDR3 amino acids: CASSKDKFETQYF. CDR3 in DNA: TGTGCCAGCAGCAAAGACAAGTTTGAGACCCAGTACTTC.

Remarks on this clone: The missing conserved phenylalanine or tryptophan at the end of this CDR3 makes a read error likely. The rearrangement uses TRBV4-3 and TRBJ1-5, with D possibly being TRBD1 (5 bases). The CDR3 extends over 16 amino acids. The V gene's germline CDR1 is LGHNA and CDR2 YSLEER. Trimming pared 2 bases from V and 5 bases from J, leaving 16 bases between. CDR3 region: CASSQSWTRADQPQHL. CDR3 DNA sequence: TGCGCCAGCAGCCAATCCTGGACCAGGGCGGATCAGCCCCAGCATCTT.

This chain joins TRBV11-2 and TRBJ2-1; 8 nucleotides align to TRBD2. V was pared by 2 bases and J by 5 bases, with 5 bases of the junction left unmatched. Looked up from germline, CDR1 is SGHAT and CDR2 is FQNNGV. The CDR3 totals 15 residues. CDR3 nucleotide sequence: TGTGCCAGCAGCTTAAGCGGGAGCTTTAACAATGAGCAGTTCTTC. It encodes CASSLSGSFNNEQFF. The full variable domain, in which reference TRBV11-2 and TRBJ2-1 provide the parts outside the CDR3, is EAGVAQSPRYKIIEKRQSVAFWCNPISGHATLYWYQQILGQGPKLLIQFQNNGVVDDSQLPKDRFSAERLKGVDSTLKIQPAKLEDSAVYLCASSLSGSFNNEQFFGPGTRLTVL.

V and J are TRBV11-3 and TRBJ2-7; 9 nucleotides line up with TRBD1. The CDR3 length is 12 residues. Germline V gives CDR1 SGHNT, CDR2 YENEEA. The ends lost 10 bases at V and 7 bases at J; junction bases unmatched: 8. The CDR3 nucleotides read TGTGCCACCGGGGGACAGGGCGGGGAGCAGTACTTC. This translates into CATGGQGGEQYF.

V gene TRBV7-9 combines with J gene TRBJ2-1; D is uncertain. V was pared by 4 bases and J by 9 bases, with 10 bases between. The CDR3 runs to 12 residues. Germline V gene lookup returns CDR1 SEHNR and CDR2 FQNEAQ (reference sequence). The CDR3 spells CASSSVGGEQFF. The CDR3 DNA follows: TGTGCCAGCAGCTCAGTCGGCGGTGAGCAGTTCTTC. Drawing the rest from reference TRBV7-9 and TRBJ2-1, the complete variable domain is DTGVSQNPRHKITKRGQNVTFRCDPISEHNRLYWYRQTLGQGPEFLTYFQNEAQLEKSRLLSDRFSAERPKGSFSTLEIQRTEQGDSAMYLCASSSVGGEQFFGPGTRLTVL.

The chain recombines TRBV28 with TRBJ2-7; the D call may be TRBD1 or TRBD2 (5 bases each). The CDR3 covers 14 residues. Germline V gives CDR1 MDHEN, CDR2 SYDVKM. V was trimmed by 3 bases and J by 6 bases, leaving 15 bases between them. DNA of the CDR3: TGTGCCAGCAGTTTGCCGGGGCCGTTCCTCGAGCAGTACTTC. It codes for CASSLPGPFLEQYF.

The chain links TRBV4-3 to TRBJ1-1, with TRBD1 identical over 7 bases. CDR3 length: 15 residues. V lost 3 bases, J lost 0 bases, and 4 bases stayed unmatched. Per germline, CDR1 LGHNA and CDR2 YSLEER. The CDR3 spells CASSQLGGLNTEAFF. The CDR3, as DNA: TGCGCCAGCAGCCAGCTAGGGGGCCTGAACACTGAAGCTTTCTTT.

CDR3 residues: CAWSPGLAGDTDTQYF. In nucleotides, the CDR3 is TGTGCCTGGAGTCCGGGACTAGCGGGAGATACAGATACGCAGTATTTT. The chain employs TRBV30 and TRBJ2-3; 14 nucleotides line up with TRBD2. From germline, CDR1 is GTSNPN and CDR2 SVGIG (reference sequence). The trim removed 2 bases at V and 3 bases at J, leaving 4 bases unmatched. The CDR3 is 16 amino acids. Using reference TRBV30 and TRBJ2-3 for the parts outside the CDR3, the full variable domain is SQTIHQWPATLVQPVGSPLSLECTVEGTSNPNLYWYRQAAGRGLQLLFYSVGIGQISSEVPQNLSASRPQDRQFILSSKKLLLSDSGFYLCAWSPGLAGDTDTQYFGPGTRLTVL.

The chain couples TRBV7-8 to TRBJ2-1; D possibly corresponds to TRBD2 (5 bases). Between the trimmed V and J ends, which lost 5 bases and 10 bases, there was a span of 12 bases. The CDR3 totals 12 residues. Looked up from germline, CDR1 is SGHVS and CDR2 is FQNEAQ. The CDR3 region is CASSPAPGEQFF. The CDR3 nucleotides read TGTGCCAGCAGCCCAGCCCCGGGAGAGCAGTTCTTC. The variable domain in full, completed from reference TRBV7-8 and TRBJ2-1, reads GAGVSQSPRYKVAKRGQDVALRCDPISGHVSLFWYQQALGQGPEFLTYFQNEAQLDKSGLPSDRFFAERPEGSVSTLKIQRTQQEDSAVYLCASSPAPGEQFFGPGTRLTVL.

This clone was picked up one time. The chain couples TRBV30 to TRBJ2-1, with a tentative D call TRBD2 (7 bases). Trimming cost V 3 bases and J 7 bases, with 13 bases left between them. The V gene's germline CDR1 is GTSNPN and CDR2 SVGIG (reference sequence). The CDR3 is 13 amino acids. CDR3 sequence: CAWRRGGLNEQFF. The CDR3 DNA follows: TGTGCCTGGAGGAGGGGGGGGTTGAATGAGCAGTTCTTC.

In this sample, this clone turned up many times. This rearrangement joins TRBV6-1 to TRBJ1-5; D uncertain. CDR3 length: 16 amino acids. Germline loops: CDR1 MNHNS, CDR2 SASEGT. With 4 bases removed from V and 6 bases from J, the gap between germline ends came to 19 bases. CDR3 protein: CASSVRDGMGGQPQHF. The CDR3 DNA reads TGTGCCAGCAGTGTTAGAGATGGCATGGGCGGTCAGCCCCAGCATTTT.

The chain combines TRBV4-1 with TRBJ1-2, with a weak D call TRBD1 (6 bases). The CDR3 runs to 15 residues. V was shortened by 4 bases and J by 6 bases, with 18 bases between the two germline ends. The germline V gene encodes CDR1 MGHRA and CDR2 YSYEKL. DNA of the CDR3: TGCGCCAGCAGCCCCCGACAGGATCTCGGGGATGGCTACACCTTC. It specifies CASSPRQDLGDGYTF.

The chain joins TRBV28 to TRBJ2-7; no clear D gene. V was trimmed by 5 bases and J by 3 bases, leaving 14 bases between them. There are 14 residues in the CDR3. Germline V lookup: CDR1 MDHEN, CDR2 SYDVKM. The CDR3 spells CASSPPTYVYEQYF. In DNA, the CDR3 is TGTGCCAGCAGTCCCCCTACGTATGTCTACGAGCAGTACTTC.

The rearrangement links TRBV2 to TRBJ1-4; D not certain. Per germline, CDR1 SNHLY and CDR2 FYNNEI. Trimming stripped 7 bases from V and 8 bases from J, with 17 bases between. The CDR3 is 14 residues long. CDR3 region: CASTQDGRGEKLFF. CDR3 sequence (DNA): TGTGCCAGCACTCAAGACGGACGTGGAGAAAAACTGTTTTTT. The full variable domain, in which reference TRBV2 and TRBJ1-4 provide the parts outside the CDR3, is EPEVTQTPSHQVTQMGQEVILRCVPISNHLYFYWYRQILGQKVEFLVSFYNNEISEKSEIFDDQFSVERPDGSNFTLKIRSTKLEDSAMYFCASTQDGRGEKLFFGSGTQLSVL.

This chain links TRBV7-3 with TRBJ2-5; possible D gene TRBD2, 5 bases. CDR3 length: 15 amino acids. Trimming cost V 2 bases and J 5 bases, with 15 bases left between them. Germline V gene data show CDR1 as SGHTA and CDR2 as FQGTGA. The CDR3 reads CASSLGVGESETQYF. CDR3 nucleotides: TGTGCCAGCAGCTTAGGAGTCGGGGAGAGCGAGACCCAGTACTTC.

V gene TRBV4-3 combines with J gene TRBJ1-1; D gene uncertain. The germline V gene has CDR1 LGHNA and CDR2 YSLEER. Trimming left V 0 bases short and J 0 bases short, with 11 bases between. CDR3 length: 16 amino acids. DNA of the CDR3: TGCGCCAGCAGCCAAGATCTTGAGGCGATGAACACTGAAGCTTTCTTT. This gives the protein CASSQDLEAMNTEAFF.

J is TRBJ2-1 and V is TRBV5-4; 11 nucleotides agree with TRBD2. This CDR3 has 15 amino acids. In germline, CDR1 is SGHNT, CDR2 YYREEE (reference sequence). V shed 2 bases and J 6 bases; nucleotides not matched to a gene: 4. The CDR3 reads CASSLLAGVGNEQFF. For the CDR3, the DNA is TGTGCCAGCAGCTTACTAGCGGGAGTGGGCAATGAGCAGTTCTTC.

The rearrangement uses TRBV6-5 and TRBJ1-1, with D unresolved. The CDR3 covers 15 residues. Germline V gives CDR1 MNHEY, CDR2 SVGAGI. Trimming pared 5 bases from V and 6 bases from J, leaving 19 bases between. The CDR3 DNA follows: TGTGCCAGCAGTGGCGTGGGCGACGGACCCGCTGAAGCTTTCTTT. This translates into CASSGVGDGPAEAFF.

This clone has more than one count but fewer than ten. The J gene is TRBJ1-3, the V gene TRBV6-1, with 8 bases matching TRBD1. CDR3 length: 15 amino acids. V gave up 4 bases and J gave up 4 bases; unmatched junction bases: 6. CDR1 and CDR2 (germline): MNHNS, SASEGT. The CDR3 region has the DNA TGTGCCAGCAGTGGATCACAGGGGGACGGAAACACCATATATTTT. It translates to CASSGSQGDGNTIYF.

This chain links TRBV6-5 with TRBJ2-5; TRBD1 is a possible D gene (5 bases). The CDR3 extends over 14 amino acids. V was pared by 4 bases and J by 4 bases, with 13 bases between. From germline, CDR1 is MNHEY and CDR2 SVGAGI. CDR3 bases: TGTGCCAGCAGTTTAGACAGATCCAGAGAGACCCAGTACTTC. It is translated as CASSLDRSRETQYF.